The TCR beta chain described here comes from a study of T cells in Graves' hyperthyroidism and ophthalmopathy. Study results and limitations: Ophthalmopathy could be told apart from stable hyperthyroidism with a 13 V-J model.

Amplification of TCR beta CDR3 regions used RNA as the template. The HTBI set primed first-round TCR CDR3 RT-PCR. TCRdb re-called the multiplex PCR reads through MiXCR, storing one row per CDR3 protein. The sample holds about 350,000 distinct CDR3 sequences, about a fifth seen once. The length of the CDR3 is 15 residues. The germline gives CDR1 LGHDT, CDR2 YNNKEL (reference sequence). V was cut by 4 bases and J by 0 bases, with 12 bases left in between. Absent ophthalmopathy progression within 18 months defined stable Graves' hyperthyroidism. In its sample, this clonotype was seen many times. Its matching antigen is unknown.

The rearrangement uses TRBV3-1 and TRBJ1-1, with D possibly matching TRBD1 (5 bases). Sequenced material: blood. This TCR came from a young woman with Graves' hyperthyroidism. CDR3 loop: CASSLSTAMNTEAFF. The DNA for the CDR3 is TGTGCCAGCAGCCTATCGACAGCGATGAACACTGAAGCTTTCTTT. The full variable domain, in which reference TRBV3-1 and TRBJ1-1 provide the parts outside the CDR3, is DTAVSQTPKYLVTQMGNDKSIKCEQNLGHDTMYWYKQDSKKFLKIMFSYNNKELIINETVPNRFSPKSPDKAHLNLHINSLELGDSAVYFCASSLSTAMNTEAFFGQGTRLTVV.